This passage covers 11 T cell receptor beta chains from one sample sequenced in a study of cytomegalovirus exposure and HLA in healthy donors. Use of 60 Vbeta and 13 Jbeta primers characterized the PCR. TCRdb's table, derived via immunoSEQ multiplex PCR, lists solely in-frame clones and lacks some. Seen here are about 140,000 clones, approximately 84% observed once, and the top ten hold 1.9%. Sequencing input: PBMCs. These receptors were taken from a middle-aged woman in good health and CMV-seronegative.

The chain employs TRBV12-5 and TRBJ1-1; D is ambiguous. This CDR3 has 12 amino acids. V dropped 7 bases and J dropped 4 bases, with 10 bases sitting between them. Germline loops: CDR1 LGHNT, CDR2 FRNRAP. CDR3 sequence reads: CASAGEGTEAFF. In nucleotides, the CDR3 is TGTGCTAGTGCCGGGGAGGGCACTGAAGCTTTCTTT.

To note about this clone: The sample contains more than one DNA sequence encoding this CDR3. This chain uses TRBV5-1 with TRBJ2-1; tentative D call: TRBD2 (5 bases). Germline lookup yields CDR1 SGHRS and CDR2 YFSETQ. This CDR3 contains 13 residues. V lost 0 bases and J 7 bases, leaving 8 bases between the germline ends. The CDR3 is CASSLGTGNEQFF. The CDR3 DNA reads TGCGCCAGCAGCTTGGGGACTGGGAATGAGCAGTTCTTC.

The chain has TRBV19 and TRBJ2-7, with TRBD2 matching 16 bases. Germline loops: CDR1 LNHDA, CDR2 SQIVND (reference sequence). V trimming: 4 bases; J trimming: 3 bases; junction bases outside the gene matches: 6. The CDR3 is 17 residues long. The CDR3 is CASSRGLAGGPNYEQYF. CDR3 coding DNA: TGTGCCAGTAGTAGGGGACTAGCGGGAGGGCCCAACTACGAGCAGTACTTC.

CDR3 bases: TGCGCCAGCAGCCCTGAACGGGAGACCCAGTACTTC. Amino acid sequence: CASSPERETQYF. V is TRBV5-1 and J is TRBJ2-5; D is uncertain. The CDR3 sequence is 12 residues long. The ends were cut back, 4 bases at V and 5 bases at J, with 9 bases in the middle. Germline CDR1 reads SGHRS; CDR2 reads YFSETQ.

This clone was counted between two and nine times. The V and J genes are TRBV11-2 and TRBJ2-3, with D unresolved. The V gene's germline CDR1 is SGHAT and CDR2 FQNNGV. V dropped 4 bases and J dropped 11 bases, with 19 bases sitting between them. There are 14 residues in the CDR3. The CDR3 DNA follows: TGTGCCAGCAGCTCACAGACACCCGTGGGCCAGCAGTATTTT. Its translation is CASSSQTPVGQQYF. The full variable domain, rest sourced from reference TRBV11-2 and TRBJ2-3, is EAGVAQSPRYKIIEKRQSVAFWCNPISGHATLYWYQQILGQGPKLLIQFQNNGVVDDSQLPKDRFSAERLKGVDSTLKIQPAKLEDSAVYLCASSSQTPVGQQYFGPGTRLTVL.

Details on this clone: This specimen includes other DNA sequences encoding the same CDR3. The gene calls are TRBV7-3 and TRBJ2-1; 9 positions agree with TRBD2. Trimming cost V 2 bases and J 7 bases; bases outside gene matches: 3. Germline CDR1 and CDR2: SGHTA and FQGTGA. The CDR3 totals 14 residues. This CDR3 reads CASSLAGGGNEQFF. The CDR3 DNA reads as TGTGCCAGCAGCTTAGCGGGAGGGGGGAATGAGCAGTTCTTC.

CDR3 nucleotides: TGTGCCAGCAGCGTCACAGGGGGCGATGAAAAACTGTTTTTT. This sequence encodes CASSVTGGDEKLFF. The chain couples TRBV9 to TRBJ1-4; 9 positions match TRBD1. CDR1 is SGDLS, CDR2 YYNGEE, per germline. CDR3 length: 14 residues. Trimming took 2 bases from V and 6 from J; bases not matched to a gene: 2.

This chain joins TRBV29-1 and TRBJ2-1, with 9 bases aligning to TRBD1. Trimming at V came to 4 bases and at J to 10 bases, leaving 17 bases not matched to a gene. The CDR3 contains 16 residues. In germline, CDR1 is SQVTM, CDR2 ANQGSEA. The CDR3 sequence is CSVAPTGTGSGGEQFF. The CDR3 DNA reads as TGCAGCGTTGCCCCAACAGGGACAGGGAGCGGTGGAGAGCAGTTCTTC.

The V gene is TRBV6-4, the J gene TRBJ1-1; D is unresolved. The length of the CDR3 is 11 residues. Germline V gene lookup returns CDR1 MRHNA and CDR2 SNTAGT. The germline V and J ends were trimmed by 10 bases and 4 bases, with 10 bases remaining between them. The DNA for the CDR3 is TGTGCCACACCACGGTGCACTGAAGCTTTCTTT. Amino acid sequence: CATPRCTEAFF.

There are a few counts of this clone. The chain has TRBV6-5 and TRBJ2-7; D perhaps matches TRBD1 (6 bases). CDR3 length: 15 amino acids. CDR1 MNHEY and CDR2 SVGAGI come from the germline V gene. Trimming stripped 6 bases from V and 3 bases from J, with 18 bases between. This CDR3 reads CASSEYTGTHYEQYF. Written as DNA, the CDR3 is TGTGCCAGCAGCGAATACACCGGGACACACTACGAGCAGTACTTC.

This rearrangement joins TRBV4-3 to TRBJ2-7; 11 positions agree with TRBD1. J gave up 3 bases and V 2 bases, and 3 bases lay outside the gene matches. Germline V CDR1 and CDR2: LGHNA, YSLEER. The CDR3 is 15 amino acids. CDR3 DNA sequence: TGCGCCAGCAGCCAAACCGGGACAGGGGGCTACGAGCAGTACTTC. Its translation: CASSQTGTGGYEQYF.